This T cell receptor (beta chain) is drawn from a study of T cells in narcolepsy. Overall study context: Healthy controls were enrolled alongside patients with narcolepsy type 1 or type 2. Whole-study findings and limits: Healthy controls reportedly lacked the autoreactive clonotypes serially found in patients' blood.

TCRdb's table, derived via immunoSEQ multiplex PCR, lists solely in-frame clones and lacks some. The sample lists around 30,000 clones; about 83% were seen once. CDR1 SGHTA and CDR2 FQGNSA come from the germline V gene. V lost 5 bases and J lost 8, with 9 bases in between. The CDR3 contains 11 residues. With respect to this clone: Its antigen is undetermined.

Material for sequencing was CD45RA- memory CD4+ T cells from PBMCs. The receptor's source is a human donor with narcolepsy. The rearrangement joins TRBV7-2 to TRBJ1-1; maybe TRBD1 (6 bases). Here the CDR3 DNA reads TGTGCCAGCAGCGCAACAGGGGAAGCTTTCTTT. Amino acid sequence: CASSATGEAFF.